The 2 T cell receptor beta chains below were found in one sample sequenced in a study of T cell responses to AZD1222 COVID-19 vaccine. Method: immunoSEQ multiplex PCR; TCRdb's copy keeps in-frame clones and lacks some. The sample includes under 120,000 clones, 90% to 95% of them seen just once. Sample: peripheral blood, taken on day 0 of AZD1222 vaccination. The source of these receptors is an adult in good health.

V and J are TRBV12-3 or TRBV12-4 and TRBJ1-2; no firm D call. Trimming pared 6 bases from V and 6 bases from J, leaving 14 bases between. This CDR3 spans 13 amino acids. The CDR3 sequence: CASRAPETDGYTF. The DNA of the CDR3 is TGTGCCAGCAGAGCCCCTGAAACCGATGGCTACACCTTC.

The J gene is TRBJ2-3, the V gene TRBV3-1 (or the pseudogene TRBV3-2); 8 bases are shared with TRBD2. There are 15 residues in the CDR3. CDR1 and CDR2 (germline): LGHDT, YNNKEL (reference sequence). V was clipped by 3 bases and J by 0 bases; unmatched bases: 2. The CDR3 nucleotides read TGTGCCAGCAGCCACACGGGAGGGAGCACAGATACGCAGTATTTT. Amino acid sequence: CASSHTGGSTDTQYF.